These 22 T cell receptor beta chains share one sample of origin, sequenced in a study of T cells in Graves' hyperthyroidism and ophthalmopathy. TCR beta CDR3 regions were amplified from RNA transcripts. The TCR CDR3 first-round RT-PCR relied on the HTBI primer set. TCRdb used MiXCR to reprocess the multiplex PCR reads, holding one entry per CDR3 protein. The data contain 95,000 to 100,000 distinct CDR3 sequences, roughly 56% of them singletons. Specimen: blood. Receptors originate from a woman aged 40 to 50 with Graves' hyperthyroidism.

The sample holds many counts of this clonotype. This chain links TRBV5-5 with TRBJ1-2; possibly TRBD1 for D (5 bases). Germline V gene sequence: CDR1 SGHKS, CDR2 YYEKEE (reference sequence). This CDR3 spans 14 amino acids. Between the trimmed V and J ends, which lost 4 bases and 3 bases, there was a span of 13 bases. Here the CDR3 reads CASSPRDRDYGYTF. The CDR3 DNA is TGTGCCAGCAGCCCGCGGGACCGAGACTATGGCTACACCTTC. Using reference TRBV5-5 and TRBJ1-2 for the parts outside the CDR3, the full variable domain is DAGVTQSPTHLIKTRGQQVTLRCSPISGHKSVSWYQQVLGQGPQFIFQYYEKEERGRGNFPDRFSARQFPNYSSELNVNALLLGDSALYLCASSPRDRDYGYTFGSGTRLTVV.

This clonotype occurred once. The V and J genes are TRBV7-3 and TRBJ1-2, with 7 nucleotides matching TRBD1. V was pared by 3 bases and J by 5 bases, with 6 bases of the junction left unmatched. The CDR3 extends over 14 amino acids. In germline, CDR1 is SGHTA, CDR2 FQGTGA. DNA of the CDR3: TGTGCCAGCAGCTTGCTGACAGGGAGATATGGCTACACCTTC. It yields the protein CASSLLTGRYGYTF. The entire variable domain, with the rest obtained from reference TRBV7-3 and TRBJ1-2, is as follows: GAGVSQTPSNKVTEKGKYVELRCDPISGHTALYWYRQSLGQGPEFLIYFQGTGAADDSGLPNDRFFAVRPEGSVSTLKIQRTERGDSAVYLCASSLLTGRYGYTFGSGTRLTVV.

The rearrangement joins TRBV25-1 to TRBJ1-2, with 10 bases matching TRBD1. Germline loops: CDR1 MGHDK, CDR2 SYGVNS. The CDR3 covers 11 residues. In nucleotides, the CDR3 is TGTGCTACAGGGGACAGGGGTGGCTACACCTTC. Protein product: CATGDRGGYTF.

This clonotype was detected many times. The J gene is TRBJ1-5, the V gene TRBV5-6; D is uncertain. Germline V gene data show CDR1 as SGHDT and CDR2 as YYEEEE. This CDR3 region has 15 residues. V lost 6 bases to trimming and J lost 4 bases, with 17 bases between them. Here the CDR3 reads CASTRFSGMNQPQHF. DNA for the CDR3: TGTGCCAGCACCCGATTTAGTGGGATGAATCAGCCCCAGCATTTT.

Only a few counts were recorded for this clonotype. The chain links TRBV24-1 to TRBJ1-1; D may be TRBD1 (5 bases). Germline-derived CDR1 and CDR2 are KGHDR and SFDVKD. V lost 4 bases and J 5 bases, leaving 13 bases between the germline ends. The CDR3 contains 14 residues. DNA of the CDR3: TGTGCCACCAGTGACCCTCGGGGCGGGACTGAAGCTTTCTTT. Amino acid sequence: CATSDPRGGTEAFF.

Many counts were recorded for this clonotype. This rearrangement joins TRBV7-2 to TRBJ2-5; TRBD1 is a possible D gene (5 bases). Looked up from germline, CDR1 is SGHTA and CDR2 is FQGNSA. This CDR3 has 15 residues. Trimming stripped 1 base from V and 3 bases from J, with 12 bases between. CDR3 sequence: CASSLVQGSKETQYF. CDR3 DNA sequence: TGTGCCAGCAGCTTAGTTCAGGGTTCAAAAGAGACCCAGTACTTC.

This clonotype has a count of ten or more. The chain uses TRBV2 and TRBJ2-7, with D possibly being TRBD2 (6 bases). There are 15 residues in the CDR3. Germline loops: CDR1 SNHLY, CDR2 FYNNEI. Trimming left V 0 bases short and J 4 bases short, with 13 bases between. CDR3 in amino acids: CASSEAGEAGYEQYF. In DNA form, the CDR3 reads TGTGCCAGCAGTGAAGCGGGGGAGGCGGGGTACGAGCAGTACTTC.

The chain joins TRBV30 to TRBJ1-2, with TRBD1 identical over 10 bases. The CDR3 is 15 residues long. CDR1 is GTSNPN, CDR2 SVGIG, per germline (reference sequence). J was trimmed by 3 bases and V by 2 bases; bases with no gene match: 6. This CDR3 is CAWSRTGGGHYGYTF. The DNA of the CDR3 is TGTGCCTGGAGTAGGACAGGGGGAGGCCACTATGGCTACACCTTC.

This chain links TRBV29-1 with TRBJ2-2, with TRBD2 identical over 9 bases. This CDR3 comprises 14 residues. Germline trimming cut 5 bases from V and 14 bases from J; bases unmatched to any gene: 15. The germline CDR1 and CDR2 sequences are SQVTM and ANQGSEA. The CDR3 loop is CSVFAGGPSEKLFF. DNA of the CDR3: TGCAGCGTTTTCGCGGGAGGGCCGTCGGAGAAACTGTTTTTT.

This clonotype has a handful of counts. The junction departs from the called germline gene at one end, perhaps through a read error. The chain has TRBV29-1 and TRBJ2-6; D might be TRBD1 (6 bases). The V gene's germline CDR1 is SQVTM and CDR2 ANQGSEA. The CDR3 runs to 11 residues. CDR3 coding DNA: TGCAGCGTTGTGGGGGCAGACACTGAAGCTTTC. Its translation: CSVVGADTEAF.

This clonotype occurred many times. This chain links TRBV20-1 with TRBJ2-7, with D perhaps matching TRBD2 (6 bases). Deletions cut 1 base from V and 6 bases from J, with 16 bases between. There are 14 residues in the CDR3. Germline V gene lookup returns CDR1 DFQATT and CDR2 SNEGSKA (reference sequence). The DNA for the CDR3 is TGCAGTGCTAGAGTTGCGGGAACCGCGGGCGAGCAGTACTTC. Protein product: CSARVAGTAGEQYF.

With regard to this clonotype: It may be a read error: a sequence one base away is much more abundant. The V and J genes are TRBV7-9 and TRBJ1-2; 7 positions match TRBD1. Germline loops: CDR1 SEHNR, CDR2 FQNEAQ (reference sequence). Trimming cost V 9 bases and J 8 bases; bases outside gene matches: 18. The CDR3 extends over 15 amino acids. The CDR3 coding sequence is TGTGCCAGTATCGAGCTCTCTGCACAGGGGAAAGGCTACACCTTC. Amino acid sequence: CASIELSAQGKGYTF.

As for this clonotype: One end of the junction varies from germline; a read error may be responsible. V is TRBV7-9 and J is TRBJ2-7, with TRBD2 matching 7 bases. CDR3 length equals 15 residues. The germline V gene has CDR1 SEHNR and CDR2 FQNEAQ (reference sequence). In DNA, the CDR3 is TGTGCCAGCAGCCCCGGACTGGCGGGAGTGTACGGGCAGTACTTC. This encodes CASSPGLAGVYGQYF.

The chain has TRBV7-2 and TRBJ1-5, with D maybe TRBD1 (5 bases). This CDR3 is built from 14 residues. CDR1 and CDR2 (germline): SGHTA, FQGNSA. V dropped 11 bases and J dropped 3 bases, with 17 bases sitting between them. The CDR3 DNA reads TGTGCCTGGAGTGGTATACAGGTCAATCAGCCCCAGCATTTT. Its translation: CAWSGIQVNQPQHF. The variable domain in full, with the rest retrieved from reference TRBV7-2 and TRBJ1-5, is GAGVSQSPSNKVTEKGKDVELRCDPISGHTALYWYRQSLGQGLEFLIYFQGNSAPDKSGLPSDRFSAERTGGSVSTLTIQRTQQEDSAVYLCAWSGIQVNQPQHFGDGTRLSIL.

V and J are TRBV3-1 and TRBJ2-5, with 7 bases identical to TRBD2. The V gene end was trimmed by 1 base and the J gene end by 2 bases; junction bases not matched to a gene: 4. The CDR3 has 15 residues. From germline, CDR1 is LGHDT and CDR2 YNNKEL (reference sequence). CDR3 region: CASSQGGGDQETQYF. DNA for the CDR3: TGTGCCAGCAGCCAAGGGGGGGGAGATCAAGAGACCCAGTACTTC.

This clonotype was observed a handful of times. Compared with germline, one end of the junction differs, possibly owing to a read error. The rearrangement links TRBV7-9 to TRBJ2-2, with TRBD2 identical over 11 bases. In germline, CDR1 is SEHNR, CDR2 FQNEAQ (reference sequence). The CDR3 covers 18 residues. The CDR3 region is CASSPQGTSGLGAGELFF. The CDR3 coding sequence is TGCGCCAGCAGCCCCCAAGGGACTAGCGGTCTTGGGGCCGGGGAGCTGTTTTTT. The complete variable domain, with remaining parts taken from reference TRBV7-9 and TRBJ2-2, reads DTGVSQNPRHKITKRGQNVTFRCDPISEHNRLYWYRQTLGQGPEFLTYFQNEAQLEKSRLLSDRFSAERPKGSFSTLEIQRTEQGDSAMYLCASSPQGTSGLGAGELFFGEGSRLTVL.

In regard to this clonotype: A much larger clonotype is one base distant, so this may be a read error. This chain links TRBV7-2 with TRBJ2-2; 8 bases agree with TRBD1. CDR1 is SGHTA, CDR2 FQGNSA, per germline. J gave up 7 bases and V 5 bases, and 9 bases lay outside the gene matches. CDR3 length: 15 amino acids. Written as DNA, the CDR3 is TGTGCCAGCAGCGTAGGACAGGGACTTGACGGGGAGCTGTTTTTT. This gives the protein CASSVGQGLDGELFF.

Note on this clonotype: The CDR3 does not end in the conserved phenylalanine or tryptophan, so this is likely a read error. J is TRBJ1-5 and V is TRBV6-4, with 7 bases that match TRBD1. Germline CDR1 reads MRHNA; CDR2 reads SNTAGT. This CDR3 comprises 16 residues. The CDR3: CAISAQITGANQPQHS. For the CDR3, the DNA is TGTGCCATCAGTGCCCAGATAACAGGGGCCAATCAGCCCCAGCATTCT.

V and J are TRBV5-1 and TRBJ1-2, with D hard to call. This CDR3 is built from 14 residues. Trimming pared 4 bases from V and 2 bases from J, leaving 12 bases between. The germline CDR1 and CDR2 sequences are SGHRS and YFSETQ. The CDR3 sequence is CASSPATENYGYTF. In nucleotides, the CDR3 is TGCGCCAGCAGCCCAGCTACGGAAAACTATGGCTACACCTTC. The entire variable domain, with the rest obtained from reference TRBV5-1 and TRBJ1-2, is as follows: KAGVTQTPRYLIKTRGQQVTLSCSPISGHRSVSWYQQTPGQGLQFLFEYFSETQRNKGNFPGRFSGRQFSNSRSEMNVSTLELGDSALYLCASSPATENYGYTFGSGTRLTVV.

In its sample, this clonotype was seen a few times. This chain joins TRBV6-5 and TRBJ1-2; no definite D call. Looked up from germline, CDR1 is MNHEY and CDR2 is SVGAGI. The V gene lost 8 bases and the J gene lost 0 bases, with 10 bases spanning the gap. This CDR3 is 13 amino acids long. The CDR3 DNA follows: TGTGCCAGCGCTAGGGATTCTAACTATGGCTACACCTTC. This sequence encodes CASARDSNYGYTF.

The chain has TRBV2 and TRBJ1-4; 9 bases are shared with TRBD1. The CDR3 sequence is 14 residues long. The V gene end was trimmed by 8 bases and the J gene end by 10 bases; junction bases not matched to a gene: 11. Germline V lookup: CDR1 SNHLY, CDR2 FYNNEI. This CDR3 is CASGTRDREGKLFF. The DNA of the CDR3 is TGTGCCAGCGGCACCCGGGACAGGGAGGGAAAACTGTTTTTT.

The CDR3 region has the DNA TGTGCCAGCAGCTTGGACAGGGAGGGTGAAAAACTGTTTTTT. Translation gives CASSLDREGEKLFF. This rearrangement joins TRBV11-2 to TRBJ1-4; 8 bases fit TRBD1. The ends lost 3 bases at V and 7 bases at J; junction bases unmatched: 4. The CDR3 extends over 14 amino acids. Germline CDR1 reads SGHAT; CDR2 reads FQNNGV.